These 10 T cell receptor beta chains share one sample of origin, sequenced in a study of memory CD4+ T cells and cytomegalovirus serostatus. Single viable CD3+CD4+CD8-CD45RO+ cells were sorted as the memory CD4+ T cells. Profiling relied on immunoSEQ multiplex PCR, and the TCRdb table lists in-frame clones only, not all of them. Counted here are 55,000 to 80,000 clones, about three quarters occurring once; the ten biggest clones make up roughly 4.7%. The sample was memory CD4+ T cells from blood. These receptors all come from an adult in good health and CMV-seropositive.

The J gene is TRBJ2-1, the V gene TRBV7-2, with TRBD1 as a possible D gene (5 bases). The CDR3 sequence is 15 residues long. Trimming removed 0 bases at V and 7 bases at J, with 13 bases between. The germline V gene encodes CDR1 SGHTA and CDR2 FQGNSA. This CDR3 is CASSLAVQGGNEQFF. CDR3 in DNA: TGTGCCAGCAGCTTAGCGGTGCAGGGTGGGAATGAGCAGTTCTTC.

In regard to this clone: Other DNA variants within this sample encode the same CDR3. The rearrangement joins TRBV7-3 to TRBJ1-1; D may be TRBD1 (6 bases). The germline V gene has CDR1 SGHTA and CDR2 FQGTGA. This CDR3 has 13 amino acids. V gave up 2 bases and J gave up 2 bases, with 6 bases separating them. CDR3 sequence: CASSLGTNTEAFF. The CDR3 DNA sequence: TGTGCCAGCAGCTTAGGGACAAACACTGAAGCTTTCTTT.

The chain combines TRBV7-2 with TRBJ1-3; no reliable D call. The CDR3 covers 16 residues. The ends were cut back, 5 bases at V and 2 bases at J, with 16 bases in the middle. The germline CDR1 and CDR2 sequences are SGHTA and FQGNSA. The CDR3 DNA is TGTGCCAGCAGCCCTCAAGGTCCTGGGGCTGGAAACACCATATATTTT. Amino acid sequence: CASSPQGPGAGNTIYF.

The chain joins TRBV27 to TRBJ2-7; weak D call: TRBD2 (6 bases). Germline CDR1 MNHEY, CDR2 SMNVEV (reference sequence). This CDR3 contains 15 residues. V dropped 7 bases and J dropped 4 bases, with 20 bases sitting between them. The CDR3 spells CASTHYSGTQYEQYF. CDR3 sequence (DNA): TGTGCCAGCACCCACTACTCCGGGACTCAGTACGAGCAGTACTTC.

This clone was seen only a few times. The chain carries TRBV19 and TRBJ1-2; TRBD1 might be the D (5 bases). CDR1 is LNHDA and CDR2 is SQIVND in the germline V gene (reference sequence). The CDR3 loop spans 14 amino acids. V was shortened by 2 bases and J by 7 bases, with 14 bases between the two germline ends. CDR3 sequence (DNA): TGTGCCAGTAGTATACCGATCTCGAGGGGTGGCTACACCTTC. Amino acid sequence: CASSIPISRGGYTF.

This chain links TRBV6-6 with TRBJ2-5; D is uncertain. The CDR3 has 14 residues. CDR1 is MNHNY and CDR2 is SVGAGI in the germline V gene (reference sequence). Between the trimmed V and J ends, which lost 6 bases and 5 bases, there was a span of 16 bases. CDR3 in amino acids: CASSLHYGQETQYF. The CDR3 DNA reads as TGTGCCAGCAGCCTTCATTATGGCCAGGAGACCCAGTACTTC.

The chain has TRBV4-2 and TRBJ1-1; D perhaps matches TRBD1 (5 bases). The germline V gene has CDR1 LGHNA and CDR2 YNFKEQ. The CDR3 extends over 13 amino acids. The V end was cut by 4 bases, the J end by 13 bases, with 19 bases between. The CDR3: CASSPRDGTAYFF. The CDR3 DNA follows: TGTGCCAGCAGCCCCCGGGACGGGACGGCTTATTTCTTT.

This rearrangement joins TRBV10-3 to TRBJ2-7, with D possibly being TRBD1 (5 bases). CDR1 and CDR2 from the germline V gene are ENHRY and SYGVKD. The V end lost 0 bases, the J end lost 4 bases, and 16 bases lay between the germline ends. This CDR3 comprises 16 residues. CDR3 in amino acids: CAISESDRIPTYEQYF. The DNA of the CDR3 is TGTGCCATCAGTGAGTCTGACAGAATTCCCACATACGAGCAGTACTTC.

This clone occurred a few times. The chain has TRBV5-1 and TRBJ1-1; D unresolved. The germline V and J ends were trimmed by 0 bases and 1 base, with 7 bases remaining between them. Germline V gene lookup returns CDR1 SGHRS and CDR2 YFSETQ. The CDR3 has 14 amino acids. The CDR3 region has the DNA TGCGCCAGCAGCTTGGTGGCCCAGAACACTGAAGCTTTCTTT. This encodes CASSLVAQNTEAFF.

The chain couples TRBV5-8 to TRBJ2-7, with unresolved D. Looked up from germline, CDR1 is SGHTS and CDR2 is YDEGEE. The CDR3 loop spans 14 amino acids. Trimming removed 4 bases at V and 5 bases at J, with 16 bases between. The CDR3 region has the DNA TGTGCCAGCAGCGAAGAGAACGCCAAGAACGAGCAGTACTTC. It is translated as CASSEENAKNEQYF. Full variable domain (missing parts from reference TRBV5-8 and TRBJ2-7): EAGVTQSPTHLIKTRGQQATLRCSPISGHTSVYWYQQALGLGLQFLLWYDEGEERNRGNFPPRFSGRQFPNYSSELNVNALELEDSALYLCASSEENAKNEQYFGPGTRLTVT.